Each of the 14 T cell receptor beta chains below was sequenced from the same sample in a study of cytotoxic CD8 clonotypes in ibrutinib-treated CLL. Measured with immunoSEQ multiplex PCR; TCRdb has only the in-frame clones, and not every one. The repertoire consists of 150,000 or so clones, with roughly three quarters occurring once and the leading ten covering around 4.9%. Sequenced here: PBMCs, sampled after 24 months of ibrutinib treatment. All receptors derive from a human donor with chronic lymphocytic leukemia.

The rearrangement uses TRBV19 and TRBJ1-2; 9 bases line up with TRBD1. The trim removed 5 bases at V and 6 bases at J, leaving 1 base unmatched. The CDR3 totals 12 residues. CDR1 is LNHDA, CDR2 SQIVND, per germline (reference sequence). CDR3 in amino acids: CASSRDRDGYTF. Here the CDR3 DNA reads TGTGCCAGTAGTCGGGACAGGGATGGCTACACCTTC. Full variable domain (rest looked up from reference TRBV19 and TRBJ1-2): DGGITQSPKYLFRKEGQNVTLSCEQNLNHDAMYWYRQDPGQGLRLIYYSQIVNDFQKGDIAEGYSVSREKKESFPLTVTSAQKNPTAFYLCASSRDRDGYTFGSGTRLTVV.

This clone turned up a few times. The chain is built from TRBV29-1 and TRBJ2-7, with D tentatively TRBD2 (5 bases). This CDR3 is built from 12 residues. Germline CDR1 and CDR2: SQVTM and ANQGSEA. Trimming took off 6 bases at V and 3 bases at J, with 12 bases between the two ends. The CDR3 loop reads CSVETNFYEQYF. CDR3 in DNA: TGCAGCGTAGAGACTAATTTCTACGAGCAGTACTTC.

This clone was detected once. An end of the junction does not agree with germline; a read error may underlie this. The CDR3 region is CASSLGQGDEQYF. CDR3 DNA: TGTGCTAGCAGCTTGGGGCAGGGCGACGAGCAGTACTTC. The chain uses TRBV7-7 and TRBJ2-7, with D perhaps matching TRBD1 (5 bases). Germline assignment: CDR1 SSHAT and CDR2 FNYEAQ (reference sequence). This CDR3 region has 13 residues.

In its sample, this clone was seen once. This sequence joins TRBV7-8 and TRBJ1-5; 11 bases align to TRBD1. The V and J ends lost 5 bases and 6 bases, in that order; junction bases with no gene match: 9. Germline V gives CDR1 SGHVS, CDR2 FQNEAQ. The CDR3 runs 16 residues. The CDR3 spells CASSLDRGRPGQPQHF. DNA of the CDR3: TGTGCCAGCAGCCTGGACAGGGGGCGCCCCGGTCAGCCCCAGCATTTT.

This clone has only one observation. The genes are TRBV28 and TRBJ2-7, with TRBD2 matching over 9 bases. The CDR3 totals 16 residues. The V gene's germline CDR1 is MDHEN and CDR2 SYDVKM. V dropped 4 bases and J dropped 2; count of bases not matched to a gene: 9. CDR3 bases: TGTGCCAGCAGTTCCGCGGAGCGGGAGGCCCCCTACGAGCAGTACTTC. Its translation: CASSSAEREAPYEQYF. The whole variable domain, filled in from reference TRBV28 and TRBJ2-7, reads DVKVTQSSRYLVKRTGEKVFLECVQDMDHENMFWYRQDPGLGLRLIYFSYDVKMKEKGDIPEGYSVSREKKERFSLILESASTNQTSMYLCASSSAEREAPYEQYFGPGTRLTVT.

This clone was counted once. This chain uses TRBV28 with TRBJ2-3, with D perhaps assigned TRBD1 or TRBD2 (6 bases each). Germline V lookup: CDR1 MDHEN, CDR2 SYDVKM. The length of the CDR3 is 15 residues. V was cut by 2 bases and J by 1 base, with 10 bases left in between. The CDR3: CASSLGGPGTDTQYF. CDR3 DNA: TGTGCCAGCAGTTTAGGGGGGCCTGGCACAGATACGCAGTATTTT.

The chain uses TRBV6-6 and TRBJ2-1, with TRBD2 matching over 9 bases. This CDR3 comprises 13 residues. Germline assignment: CDR1 MNHNY and CDR2 SVGAGI (reference sequence). With 7 bases clipped from V and 7 bases from J, the junction kept 5 bases outside the gene matches. CDR3 in amino acids: CASMAGGGNEQFF. The CDR3 coding sequence is TGTGCCAGCATGGCGGGAGGGGGGAATGAGCAGTTCTTC.

The chain has TRBV6-6 and TRBJ2-1; D may be TRBD1 (6 bases). The CDR3 is 13 amino acids. The germline V gene encodes CDR1 MNHNY and CDR2 SVGAGI (reference sequence). V was trimmed by 10 bases and J by 1 base, leaving 11 bases between them. In nucleotides, the CDR3 is TGTGCCACTCAGAGGGGGTCCTACAATGAGCAGTTCTTC. It codes for CATQRGSYNEQFF.

CDR3 in DNA: TGCAGCGTTGCACCCGGAGAGACCCAGTACTTC. The encoded protein is CSVAPGETQYF. The rearrangement joins TRBV29-1 to TRBJ2-5, with no clear D. Looked up from germline, CDR1 is SQVTM and CDR2 is ANQGSEA. Trimming removed 4 bases from V and 4 bases from J, with 7 bases in between. The CDR3 is 11 residues long.

The chain links TRBV30 to TRBJ1-2; no clear D gene. The V end lost 7 bases, the J end lost 8 bases, and 14 bases lay between the germline ends. The CDR3 runs to 11 residues. Per the germline V gene, CDR1 is GTSNPN and CDR2 is SVGIG (reference sequence). The CDR3 nucleotides are TGTGCCTCCTCGGCCCTTGGGGGCTACACCTTC. This codes for CASSALGGYTF. Filled out from reference TRBV30 and TRBJ1-2, the complete variable domain reads SQTIHQWPATLVQPVGSPLSLECTVEGTSNPNLYWYRQAAGRGLQLLFYSVGIGQISSEVPQNLSASRPQDRQFILSSKKLLLSDSGFYLCASSALGGYTFGSGTRLTVV.

This chain links TRBV10-3 with TRBJ2-7, with D perhaps TRBD2 (6 bases). The V gene lost 3 bases and the J gene lost 2 bases, with 11 bases spanning the gap. The CDR3 has 14 residues. Germline CDR1 reads ENHRY; CDR2 reads SYGVKD. The CDR3 reads CAISDGTATYEQYF. The CDR3 DNA reads TGTGCCATCAGTGACGGGACTGCCACCTACGAGCAGTACTTC.

The chain has TRBV5-5 and TRBJ1-2; D not resolved. From germline, CDR1 is SGHKS and CDR2 YYEKEE (reference sequence). The CDR3 loop spans 13 amino acids. The ends were cut back, 3 bases at V and 7 bases at J, with 13 bases in the middle. The CDR3 nucleotides are TGTGCCAGCAGCTCGGACCCTTGGCTTGGCTACACCTTC. It translates to CASSSDPWLGYTF. The whole variable domain, filled in from reference TRBV5-5 and TRBJ1-2, reads DAGVTQSPTHLIKTRGQQVTLRCSPISGHKSVSWYQQVLGQGPQFIFQYYEKEERGRGNFPDRFSARQFPNYSSELNVNALLLGDSALYLCASSSDPWLGYTFGSGTRLTVV.

The chain joins TRBV19 to TRBJ1-5; a weak D match, TRBD1 (5 bases). The V gene's germline CDR1 is LNHDA and CDR2 SQIVND (reference sequence). V was pared by 3 bases and J by 5 bases, with 11 bases between. This CDR3 spans 14 amino acids. The CDR3 coding sequence is TGTGCCAGTAGTATGGGGACCGCTTATCAGCCCCAGCATTTT. Translated: CASSMGTAYQPQHF.

This clone was seen repeatedly, ten times or more. The chain recombines TRBV10-3 with TRBJ2-1; D call uncertain. This CDR3 comprises 14 residues. Germline V gene sequence: CDR1 ENHRY, CDR2 SYGVKD. V was trimmed by 6 bases and J by 3 bases, leaving 12 bases between them. The CDR3 DNA reads TGTGCCATCAGGTCGGGCTTGGACTACAATGAGCAGTTCTTC. Its protein product is CAIRSGLDYNEQFF.